Listed here are 7 T cell receptor beta chains from one sample, sequenced in a study of shared clonotypes between healthy human individuals. Assay: immunoSEQ multiplex PCR; the TCRdb copy retains only in-frame clones and omits some. The sample includes millions of clones, about 92% of them seen just once. Positive CCR7 selection of CD45RO-negative cells yielded the naive CD8 cells, and terminally differentiated effector memory CD45RA+ cells were excluded. Material for sequencing was naive CD8+ T cells from PBMCs. These receptors all come from a man aged 18 to 30 in good health. Some clones in this sample may be carry-over from other donors' samples.

The chain is built from TRBV11-3 and TRBJ2-5, with D perhaps TRBD2 (6 bases). Germline-derived CDR1 and CDR2 are SGHNT and YENEEA. The CDR3 sequence is 14 residues long. V was clipped by 5 bases and J by 2 bases, with 12 bases between them. CDR3 protein: CASSDWDSQETQYF. CDR3 nucleotide sequence: TGTGCCAGCAGCGACTGGGACTCGCAAGAGACCCAGTACTTC.

This clone was picked up one time. The chain employs TRBV2 and TRBJ2-1; D call uncertain. Trimming took off 6 bases at V and 3 bases at J, with 21 bases between the two ends. CDR1 is SNHLY, CDR2 FYNNEI, per germline. This CDR3 has 17 amino acids. The CDR3 spells CASSQSSRRSYYNEQFF. The CDR3, as DNA: TGTGCCAGCAGCCAGAGTTCGCGGAGATCCTACTACAATGAGCAGTTCTTC.

CDR3 region: CASSEHRTNYGYTF. CDR3 in DNA: TGTGCCAGCAGTGAACACCGAACCAACTATGGCTACACCTTC. The chain carries TRBV6-1 and TRBJ1-2; D is unclear. V was pared by 2 bases and J by 2 bases, with 9 bases between. There are 14 residues in the CDR3. Looked up from germline, CDR1 is MNHNS and CDR2 is SASEGT.

V and J are TRBV10-3 and TRBJ2-1; tentatively, D is TRBD2 (6 bases). The CDR3 spans 13 residues. With 5 bases removed from V and 3 bases from J, the gap between germline ends came to 8 bases. Germline loops: CDR1 ENHRY, CDR2 SYGVKD. This CDR3 is CAISTTSYNEQFF. Here the CDR3 DNA reads TGTGCCATCAGTACGACTAGCTACAATGAGCAGTTCTTC.

V and J are TRBV6-6 and TRBJ2-5; D uncertain. V was clipped by 5 bases and J by 7 bases, with 11 bases between them. Germline CDR1 reads MNHNY; CDR2 reads SVGAGI (reference sequence). The length of the CDR3 is 12 residues. For the CDR3, the DNA is TGTGCCAGCAGTCCGAGCGTGAGGACCCAGTACTTC. Protein product: CASSPSVRTQYF.

As regards this clone: The same CDR3 also results from other DNA sequences found in this sample. This chain joins TRBV9 and TRBJ1-5; 7 bases line up with TRBD1. CDR1 is SGDLS, CDR2 YYNGEE, per germline. Trimming at V came to 3 bases and at J to 4 bases, leaving 4 bases not matched to a gene. This CDR3 is 14 amino acids long. The CDR3: CASSAGTVNQPQHF. Here the CDR3 DNA reads TGTGCCAGCAGCGCCGGGACAGTAAATCAGCCCCAGCATTTT.

The chain employs TRBV28 and TRBJ1-1, with D possibly being TRBD1 (5 bases). The length of the CDR3 is 16 residues. Looked up from germline, CDR1 is MDHEN and CDR2 is SYDVKM. The germline V and J ends were trimmed by 4 bases and 0 bases, with 15 bases remaining between them. The CDR3, as DNA: TGTGCCAGCAGTTGGTTGACAGAAACTATGAACACTGAAGCTTTCTTT. Amino acids: CASSWLTETMNTEAFF.